The sequence of this T cell receptor beta chain was determined in a study of blood T cells in healthy people across ages. Primers used in a second PCR of roughly 6 to 11 cycles were a sample-barcoded 5' primer and a J-beta primer mix. TCRdb called the 5' RACE reads again in MiXCR, with one record for every CDR3 protein. The sample shows roughly 410,000 distinct CDR3 sequences, about 49% of them seen only once. Sequenced: blood. This TCR derives from a man aged 55-75 years in good health.

CDR3: CASSPDSGATDTQYF. In DNA form, the CDR3 reads TGCGCCAGCAGCCCGGACTCCGGGGCCACAGATACGCAGTATTTT. V and J are TRBV5-1 and TRBJ2-3, with D perhaps given as TRBD1 or TRBD2 (5 bases each). V was cut by 4 bases and J by 2 bases, with 14 bases left in between. This CDR3 is built from 15 residues. Germline values: CDR1 SGHRS, CDR2 YFSETQ.